A selection of T cell receptor beta chains follows, all from one sample in a study of T-cell reconstitution after alpha-beta-depleted transplantation in children. TCRdb re-analysed the PCR reads in MiXCR, keeping a single row per CDR3 protein. The repertoire has about a million distinct CDR3 sequences, roughly 29% of them found once; the top ten carry about 28%. The sample in question was PBMCs, mostly from graft donor cells, obtained 360 days after TCRalphabeta/CD19-depleted stem cell transplant. These TCRs come from a boy in the first two years of life who had a stem cell transplant for SCID, so the T cells may come from the graft donor. Both conserved end residues are part of each CDR3. D genes are given only for firm matches. Rows give clone size only sometimes, using once, few, many, or a class for an expanded clone.

J | size | V | D | DNA | CDR3
TRBJ2-3 | NA | TRBV5-1 | TRBD2 | TGCGCCAGCACAAGGCGGGAGGGGGCGGAAGATACGCAGTATTTT | CASTRREGAEDTQYF
TRBJ1-1 | many | TRBV5-1 | NA | TGCGCCAGCAGCTTGTCCCCGGGAGGGGGATCAACTGAAGCTTTCTTT | CASSLSPGGGSTEAFF
TRBJ2-2 | NA | TRBV7-2 | TRBD2 | TGTGCCAGCAGCCTCAGACTACTAGCGGGGGGCGACGGGGAGCTGTTTTTT | CASSLRLLAGGDGELFF
TRBJ1-6 | few | TRBV12-3/TRBV12-4 | TRBD1 | TGTGCCAGCAGTTCCGACAGGGCAGGGAATTCACCCCTCCACTTT | CASSSDRAGNSPLHF
TRBJ2-1 | NA | TRBV25-1 | NA | TGTGCCAGCCATCCCGGGGGTAGCTACAATGAGCAGTTCTTC | CASHPGGSYNEQFF
TRBJ2-7 | few | TRBV13 | NA | TGTGCCAGCAGCTCCCGCCCTGTACTAGCCTACTACGAGCAGTACTTC | CASSSRPVLAYYEQYF
TRBJ2-3 | few | TRBV5-1 | NA | TGCGCCAGCAGCTTGGGCCTAGTTGTGGGGATCCGAGGTACGCAGTATTTT | CASSLGLVVGIRGTQYF
TRBJ2-1 | once | TRBV7-2 | NA | TGTGCTAGTAATTCGAGAAGGTACAATGAGCAGTTCTTC | CASNSRRYNEQFF
TRBJ1-4 | few | TRBV12-3/TRBV12-4 | NA | TGTGCCAGCGTGGGGGGCACAGGAGGTGAAAAACTGTTTTTT | CASVGGTGGEKLFF
TRBJ2-7 | few | TRBV18 | NA | TGTGCCAGCTCACGGGACCTTCTGAGCGAGCAGTACTTC | CASSRDLLSEQYF
TRBJ2-5 | few | TRBV24-1 | TRBD2 | TGTGCCACCAGTGAGGCGGCTAGCGGCTACCAAGAGACCCAGTACTTC | CATSEAASGYQETQYF
TRBJ1-1 | NA | TRBV4-2 | NA | TGTGCCAGCAGCCAAGATCAGGGTTGGACTGAAGCTTTCTTT | CASSQDQGWTEAFF
TRBJ1-4 | few | TRBV6-1 | TRBD1 | TGTGCCAACGGGACAGGAAAAAATGAAAAACTGTTTTTT | CANGTGKNEKLFF
TRBJ2-2 | NA | TRBV12-3/TRBV12-4 | TRBD1 | TGTGCCAGCAGCCGCAAACCCGGGACAGCAGCTAGGAACACCGGGGAGCTGTTTTTT | CASSRKPGTAARNTGELFF
TRBJ2-1 | few | TRBV12-3/TRBV12-4 | NA | TGTGCCAGCACCCCTGGGGTTGCCCCCTACAATGAGCAGTTCTTC | CASTPGVAPYNEQFF
TRBJ2-1 | few | TRBV4-2 | TRBD2 | TGTGCCAGCAGCCAAGGGGAGGCTAGCGGGGTGGCTGATGAGCAGTTCTTC | CASSQGEASGVADEQFF